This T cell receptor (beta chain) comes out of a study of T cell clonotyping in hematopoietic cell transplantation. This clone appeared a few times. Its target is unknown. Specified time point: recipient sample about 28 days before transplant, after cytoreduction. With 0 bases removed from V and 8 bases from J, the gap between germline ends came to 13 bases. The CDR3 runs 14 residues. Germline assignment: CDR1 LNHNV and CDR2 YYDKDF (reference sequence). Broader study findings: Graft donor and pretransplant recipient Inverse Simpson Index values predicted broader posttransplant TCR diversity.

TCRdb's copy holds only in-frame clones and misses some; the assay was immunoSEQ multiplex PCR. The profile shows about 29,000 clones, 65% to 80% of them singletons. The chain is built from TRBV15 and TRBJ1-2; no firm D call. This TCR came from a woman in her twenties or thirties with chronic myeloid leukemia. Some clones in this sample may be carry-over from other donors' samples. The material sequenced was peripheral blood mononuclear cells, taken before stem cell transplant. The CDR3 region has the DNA TGTGCCACCAGCAGAGATCAGGTCCCGGCCGGCTACACCTTC. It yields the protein CATSRDQVPAGYTF.